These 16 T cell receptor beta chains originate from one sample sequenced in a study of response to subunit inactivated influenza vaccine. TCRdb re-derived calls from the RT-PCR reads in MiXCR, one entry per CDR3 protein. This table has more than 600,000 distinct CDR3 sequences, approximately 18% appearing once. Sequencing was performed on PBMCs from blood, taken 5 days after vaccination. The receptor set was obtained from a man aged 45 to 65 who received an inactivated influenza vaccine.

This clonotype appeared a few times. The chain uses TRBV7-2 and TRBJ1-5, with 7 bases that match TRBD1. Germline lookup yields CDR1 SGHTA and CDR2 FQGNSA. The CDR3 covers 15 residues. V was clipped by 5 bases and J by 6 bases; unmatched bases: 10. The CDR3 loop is CASSPTTGVGQPQHF. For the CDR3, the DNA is TGTGCCAGCAGCCCAACTACAGGGGTTGGTCAGCCCCAGCATTTT.

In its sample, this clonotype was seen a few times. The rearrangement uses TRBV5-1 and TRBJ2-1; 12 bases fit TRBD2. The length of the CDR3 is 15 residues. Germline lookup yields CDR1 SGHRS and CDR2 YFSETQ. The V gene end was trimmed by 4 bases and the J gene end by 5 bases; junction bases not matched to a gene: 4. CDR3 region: CASSGGLAGHNEQFF. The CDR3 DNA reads TGCGCCAGCAGCGGGGGACTAGCGGGCCACAATGAGCAGTTCTTC.

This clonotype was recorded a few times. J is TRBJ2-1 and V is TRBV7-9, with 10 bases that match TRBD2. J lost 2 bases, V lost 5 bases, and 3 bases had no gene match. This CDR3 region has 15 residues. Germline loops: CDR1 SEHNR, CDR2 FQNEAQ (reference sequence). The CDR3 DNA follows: TGTGCCAGCAGCGCTAGCGGGAGAGCCTACAATGAGCAGTTCTTC. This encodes CASSASGRAYNEQFF.

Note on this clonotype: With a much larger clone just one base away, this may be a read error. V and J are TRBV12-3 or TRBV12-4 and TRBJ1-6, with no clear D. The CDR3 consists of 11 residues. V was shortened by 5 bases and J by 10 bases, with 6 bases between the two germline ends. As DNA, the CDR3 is TGTGCCAGCAGTACGAGATCACCCCTCCACTTT. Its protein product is CASSTRSPLHF.

CDR3 sequence (DNA): TGCGCCAGCAGCCCCTACATAGCGAACACCGGGGAGCTGTTTTTT. This translates into CASSPYIANTGELFF. The chain recombines TRBV4-1 with TRBJ2-2, with no clear D. The CDR3 loop spans 15 amino acids. Trimming pared 4 bases from V and 0 bases from J, leaving 9 bases between. CDR1 and CDR2 (germline): MGHRA, YSYEKL.

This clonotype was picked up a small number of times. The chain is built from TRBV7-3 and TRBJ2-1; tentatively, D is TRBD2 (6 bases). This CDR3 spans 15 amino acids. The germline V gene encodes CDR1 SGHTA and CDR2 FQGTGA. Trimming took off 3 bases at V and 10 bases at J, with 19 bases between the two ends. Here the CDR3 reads CASSLGSGSGGEQFF. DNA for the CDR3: TGTGCCAGCAGCTTGGGTAGCGGTTCAGGTGGGGAGCAGTTCTTC.

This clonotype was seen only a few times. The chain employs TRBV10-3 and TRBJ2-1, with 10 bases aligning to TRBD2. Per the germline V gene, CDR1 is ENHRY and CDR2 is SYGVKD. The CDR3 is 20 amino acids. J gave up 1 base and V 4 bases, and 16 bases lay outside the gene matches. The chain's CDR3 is CAISAGRTSGGGPSYNEQFF. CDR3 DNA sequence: TGTGCCATCAGTGCAGGAAGGACTAGCGGAGGGGGACCTTCCTACAATGAGCAGTTCTTC.

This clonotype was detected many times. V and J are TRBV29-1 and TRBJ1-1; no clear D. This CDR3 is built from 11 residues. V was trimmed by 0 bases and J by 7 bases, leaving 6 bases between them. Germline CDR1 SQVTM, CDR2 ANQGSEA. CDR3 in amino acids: CSVEEGVEAFF. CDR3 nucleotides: TGCAGCGTTGAAGAGGGTGTTGAAGCTTTCTTT.

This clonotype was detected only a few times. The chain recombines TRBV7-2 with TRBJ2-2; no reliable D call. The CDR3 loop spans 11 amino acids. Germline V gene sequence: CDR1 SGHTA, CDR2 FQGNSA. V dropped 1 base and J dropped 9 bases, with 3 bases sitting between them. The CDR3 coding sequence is TGTGCCAGCAGCTTAGGCAGGGAGCTGTTTTTT. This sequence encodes CASSLGRELFF.

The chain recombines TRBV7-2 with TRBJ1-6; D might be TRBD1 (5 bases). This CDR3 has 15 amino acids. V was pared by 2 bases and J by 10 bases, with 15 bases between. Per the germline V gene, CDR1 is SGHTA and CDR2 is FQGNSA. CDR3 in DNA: TGTGCCAGCAGCTTATCGGGGGGGGTTGTCTCACCCCTCCACTTT. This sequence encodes CASSLSGGVVSPLHF.

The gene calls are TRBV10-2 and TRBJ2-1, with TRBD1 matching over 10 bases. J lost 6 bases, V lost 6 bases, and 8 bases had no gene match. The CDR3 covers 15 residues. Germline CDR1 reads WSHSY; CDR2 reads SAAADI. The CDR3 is CASRTGTGDGNEQFF. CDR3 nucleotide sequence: TGCGCCAGCAGAACCGGGACAGGGGACGGCAATGAGCAGTTCTTC.

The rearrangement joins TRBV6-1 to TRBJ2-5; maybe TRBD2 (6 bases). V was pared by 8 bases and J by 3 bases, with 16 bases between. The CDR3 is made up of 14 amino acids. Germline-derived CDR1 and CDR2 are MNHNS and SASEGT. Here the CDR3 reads CASGPGGSKETQYF. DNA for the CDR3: TGTGCCAGCGGCCCCGGGGGATCAAAAGAGACCCAGTACTTC.

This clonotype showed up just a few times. The CDR3 loop reads CSVARPRMNTEAFF. CDR3 nucleotide sequence: TGCAGCGTTGCCCGGCCCCGTATGAACACTGAAGCTTTCTTT. This rearrangement joins TRBV29-1 to TRBJ1-1; no clear D gene. The CDR3 runs 14 residues. Trimming pared 4 bases from V and 0 bases from J, leaving 12 bases between. Germline CDR1 and CDR2: SQVTM and ANQGSEA.

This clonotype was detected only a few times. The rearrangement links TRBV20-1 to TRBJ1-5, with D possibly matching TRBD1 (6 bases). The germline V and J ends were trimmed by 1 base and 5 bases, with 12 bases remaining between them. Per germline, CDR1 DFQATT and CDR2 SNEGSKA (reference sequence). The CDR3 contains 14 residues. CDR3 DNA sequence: TGCAGTGCTAGAGTGAAGGGGGAGGATCAGCCCCAGCATTTT. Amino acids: CSARVKGEDQPQHF.

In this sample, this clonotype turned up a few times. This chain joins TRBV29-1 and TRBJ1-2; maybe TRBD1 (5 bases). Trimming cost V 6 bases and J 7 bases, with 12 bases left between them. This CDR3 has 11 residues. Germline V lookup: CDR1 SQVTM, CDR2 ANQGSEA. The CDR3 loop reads CSVGGTGGYTF. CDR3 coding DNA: TGCAGCGTGGGAGGGACCGGTGGCTACACCTTC.

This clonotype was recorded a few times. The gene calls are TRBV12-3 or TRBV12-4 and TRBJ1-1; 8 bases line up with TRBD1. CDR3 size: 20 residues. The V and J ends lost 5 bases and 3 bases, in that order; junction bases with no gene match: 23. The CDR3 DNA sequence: TGTGCCAGCAGTCCCCAGCAGTCCTCGCCCTCGGGCAGGGGGCACACTGAAGCTTTCTTT. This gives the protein CASSPQQSSPSGRGHTEAFF.